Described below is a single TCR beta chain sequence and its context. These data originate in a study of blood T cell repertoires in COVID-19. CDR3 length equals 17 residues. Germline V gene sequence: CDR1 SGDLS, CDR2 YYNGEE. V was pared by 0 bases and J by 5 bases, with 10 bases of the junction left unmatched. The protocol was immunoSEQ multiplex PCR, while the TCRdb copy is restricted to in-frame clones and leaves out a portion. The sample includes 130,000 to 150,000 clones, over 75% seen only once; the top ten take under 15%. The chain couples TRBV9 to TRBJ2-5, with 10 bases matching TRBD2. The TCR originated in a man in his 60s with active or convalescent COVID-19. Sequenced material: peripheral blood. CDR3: CASSVAPSGSGGETQYF. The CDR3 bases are TGTGCCAGCAGCGTAGCTCCTAGCGGGAGCGGTGGGGAGACCCAGTACTTC.